What follows describes a single T cell receptor (beta chain). The antigen is not known. At one boundary the junction diverges from the germline segment, which might be a read error. PCR amplification relied on 60 Vbeta primers (plus 13 Jbeta primers). Profiling relied on immunoSEQ multiplex PCR, and the TCRdb table lists in-frame clones only, not all of them. The table includes 150,000 to 200,000 clones, roughly 80% detected once. This record belongs to a study of cytomegalovirus exposure and HLA in healthy donors. Study outcomes and limitations: In a later analysis, at a false discovery rate of 0.05, some 15,000 TCR beta sequences were associated with HLA alleles.

The CDR3 runs to 16 residues. Germline V gene lookup returns CDR1 SEHNR and CDR2 FQNEAQ (reference sequence). Source material: PBMCs. The J gene is TRBJ2-3, the V gene TRBV7-9; 9 nucleotides line up with TRBD2. The sequence derives from a man aged 45 to 65 in good health and CMV-seropositive. CDR3 in DNA: TGTTCCAGCAGCTACATTAGCGGGAGCGGCACAGATACGCAGTATTTT. It translates to CSSSYISGSGTDTQYF.